What follows describes a single T cell receptor (beta chain). Its antigen specificity is not known. No much larger clone is present one base from it, and per-base qualities are unavailable. The data belong to a study of the immune and genomic landscape of osteosarcoma (dated by TCRdb to the early 2020s). Study-wide context: The overall cohort was composed of around 50 pediatric and adult patients with high-grade osteosarcoma, and a median age at diagnosis of around 30 years (range 5-81) was recorded. The cohort was enriched for poor-risk disease, with approximately 79% showing unfavorable pathologic response to standard therapy and around 61% deceased. In the overall cohort, 45% to 60% of patients were male, and localized disease at diagnosis was presented by 75% to 80% of patients. To define immunogenic potential, the study profiled osteosarcoma specimens using whole genome, RNA and T-cell receptor sequencing along with immunohistochemistry and reverse phase protein arrays. The osteosarcoma immunogenomic landscape was characterized by integrating TCR sequencing results with transcriptome, protein array and immunostaining data. The goal of the study was to explain why immune checkpoint inhibitors show limited clinical activity in osteosarcoma. Each of a few patients provided a couple of samples from the same tumor site. Beyond this particular receptor, the publication reports: In five cases, a single hyperexpanded clone dominated the repertoire, and each of these five cases had fewer than 100 T-cell clonotypes. Higher TCR productive clonality was observed in the immune-hot C3 cluster than in the cold C1 cluster, although TCR productive clonality remained low overall. Alongside the frozen tumor specimens, matched blood was collected from only two patients. No statistical method determined sample size because osteosarcoma is rare and all possible samples were collected. Rather than matched normal tissue, external data from normal skin and healthy peripheral blood provided the clonality benchmarks. Overall, productive TCR clonality was low, with a mean of 0.09 and a maximum of 0.3, which suggests limited clonal expansion of T cells.

The CDR3, from cysteine to phenylalanine, totals 20 residues. Only the CDR3 DNA stays, 60 bases, in frame from base 1. Specimens were post-treatment primary, local recurrence and metastasis tumors from poor-prognosis patients. The ImmunoSEQ Assay (Adaptive Biotechnologies) was used to immunosequence the CDR3 regions of the TCR beta chain. In the authors' own workflow: The ImmunoSEQ Analyzer platform was used to export TCRB rearrangements, read counts, read proportions and gene usage. T-cell clonality was computed as 1 minus Pielou's evenness on productive rearrangements. Clonal space homeostasis binned clonotypes as rare, small, medium, large or hyperexpanded (0.01 to 1 of the repertoire). TCR productive clonality was compared across immune clusters C1, C2 and C3 using the Wilcoxon rank sum test. TCRdb mirrors the immuneACCESS table, restricted to in-frame sequences. Some clones are absent from its copies; in checked studies, under half trace to an unresolved V gene, and the reason for the others is unknown. Clone size and V and J calls were adopted from that table, with D and trimming inferred from the DNA. The sample table shows more than 8,000 clones, and about two thirds are seen once. Roughly 18% of the sample goes to the ten largest clones.

Sequenced: osteosarcoma tumor tissue from the lung. The TCR comes from a human donor with osteosarcoma. The V and J genes are TRBV21-1 and TRBJ1-5; the tabulated D call, TRBD1, remains unverified against the DNA. TRBV21-1 is tagged as a pseudogene. The nucleotides are TGTGCCAGCAGCAATCCCCGGGACAGGGGGAGTTGTTATAGCAATCAGCCCCAGCATTTT. It specifies CASSNPRDRGSCYSNQPQHF.